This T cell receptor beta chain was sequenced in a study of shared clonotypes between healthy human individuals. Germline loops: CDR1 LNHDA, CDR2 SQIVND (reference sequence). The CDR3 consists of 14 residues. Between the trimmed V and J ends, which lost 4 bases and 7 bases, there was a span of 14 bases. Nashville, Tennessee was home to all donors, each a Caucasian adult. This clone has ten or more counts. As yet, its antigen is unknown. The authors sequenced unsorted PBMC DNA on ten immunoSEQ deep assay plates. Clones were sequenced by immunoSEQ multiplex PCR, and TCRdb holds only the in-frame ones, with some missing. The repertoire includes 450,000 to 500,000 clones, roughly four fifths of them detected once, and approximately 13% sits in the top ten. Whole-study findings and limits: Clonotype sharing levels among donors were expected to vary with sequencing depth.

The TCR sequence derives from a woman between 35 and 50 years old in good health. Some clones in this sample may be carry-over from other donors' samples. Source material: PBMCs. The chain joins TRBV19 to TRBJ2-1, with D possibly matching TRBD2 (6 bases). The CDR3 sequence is CASSTPGLPNEQFF. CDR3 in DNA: TGTGCCAGTAGTACCCCGGGACTTCCTAATGAGCAGTTCTTC.